This TCR beta chain was retrieved from a study of blood T cell repertoires in COVID-19. The wider study: There were acute and convalescent COVID-19 samples, and they came from the United States, Italy and Spain. Sources were T cells, B-cell-depleted T cells, or PBMCs; the material itself was cDNA or gDNA.

V was trimmed by 6 bases and J by 0 bases, leaving 9 bases between them. This CDR3 spans 14 amino acids. Germline assignment: CDR1 MNHEY and CDR2 SMNVEV (reference sequence). Original processing methods: Reference gene primer amplification gave nucleated cell count estimates. The data were produced by immunoSEQ multiplex PCR, yet TCRdb's version contains in-frame clones alone and is incomplete. V and J calls and clone size come straight from that table; D and trimming were deduced from the DNA. The table shows around 80,000 clones, with about 87% occurring only once. Sequenced input: peripheral blood. J is TRBJ2-1 and V is TRBV27; D ambiguous. This sequence was found in a human donor in a cohort sampled during active COVID-19. CDR3 protein: CASSPTGSYNEQFF. The CDR3 DNA reads as TGTGCCAGCAGCCCGACGGGCTCCTACAATGAGCAGTTCTTC.